The 29 T cell receptor beta chains below come from one sample, sequenced in a study of beta chain features in type 1 diabetes. Expressed TCRB transcripts were sequenced because the entire RNA isolate underwent reverse transcription. Repertoires were generated with immunoSEQ multiplex PCR, while TCRdb's copy carries only in-frame clones and drops some. The table has around 280,000 clones, roughly 8% seen once; the top ten hold more than 0.8%. Source material: central memory CD4+ T cells from blood. All receptors come from a woman under 30 in good health.

This clone turned up a few times. The chain recombines TRBV9 with TRBJ2-2; D gene unclear. V was shortened by 6 bases and J by 0 bases, with 9 bases between the two germline ends. Per the germline V gene, CDR1 is SGDLS and CDR2 is YYNGEE. The CDR3 is made up of 14 amino acids. CDR3 loop: CASNLDPNTGELFF. The CDR3 coding sequence is TGTGCCAGCAATTTGGACCCGAACACCGGGGAGCTGTTTTTT.

The rearrangement links TRBV7-8 to TRBJ2-4, with a weak D call TRBD2 (6 bases). CDR3 length: 13 amino acids. Trimming took 2 bases from V and 9 from J, leaving 11 bases between them. CDR1 is SGHVS and CDR2 is FQNEAQ in the germline V gene. The CDR3 is CASSLKLGGIQYF. In DNA form, the CDR3 reads TGTGCCAGCAGCTTAAAACTGGGAGGCATTCAGTACTTC. Full variable domain (remainder filled in from reference TRBV7-8 and TRBJ2-4): GAGVSQSPRYKVAKRGQDVALRCDPISGHVSLFWYQQALGQGPEFLTYFQNEAQLDKSGLPSDRFFAERPEGSVSTLKIQRTQQEDSAVYLCASSLKLGGIQYFGAGTRLSVL.

The chain employs TRBV6-5 and TRBJ1-5, with D possibly being TRBD1 (5 bases). The germline V and J ends were trimmed by 4 bases and 0 bases, with 10 bases remaining between them. Germline CDR1 and CDR2: MNHEY and SVGAGI. The CDR3 runs to 15 residues. CDR3 region: CASSWGRYSNQPQHF. As DNA, the CDR3 is TGTGCCAGCAGTTGGGGCAGATATAGCAATCAGCCCCAGCATTTT.

This clone has a handful of counts. V usage is TRBV7-9 and J usage is TRBJ1-4; 7 nucleotides line up with TRBD1. Germline trimming cut 5 bases from V and 6 bases from J; bases unmatched to any gene: 9. The germline CDR1 and CDR2 sequences are SEHNR and FQNEAQ (reference sequence). This CDR3 comprises 15 residues. The DNA of the CDR3 is TGTGCCAGCAGCCCAAGGCGCAGGGGGGATGAAAAACTGTTTTTT. This translates into CASSPRRRGDEKLFF.

This clone was counted at least ten times. This chain connects TRBV18 to TRBJ2-1; 7 bases agree with TRBD1. V shed 10 bases and J 4 bases; nucleotides not matched to a gene: 13. The CDR3 runs to 15 residues. CDR1 is KGHSH and CDR2 is LQKENI in the germline V gene. The CDR3 here is CAIPYRDSAYNEQFF. CDR3 in DNA: TGTGCCATTCCGTACCGGGACAGTGCATACAATGAGCAGTTCTTC.

In this sample, this clone turned up many times. This chain connects TRBV10-3 to TRBJ2-1; 9 nucleotides match TRBD2. Germline V gene sequence: CDR1 ENHRY, CDR2 SYGVKD. The trim removed 9 bases at V and 2 bases at J, leaving 2 bases unmatched. The CDR3 has 13 residues. The CDR3 loop is CAIAGGPYNEQFF. The CDR3 DNA follows: TGTGCCATAGCGGGGGGCCCCTACAATGAGCAGTTCTTC.

The V call is TRBV5-4, the J call TRBJ1-6, with 7 bases lining up with TRBD1. This CDR3 contains 15 residues. V dropped 3 bases and J dropped 7; count of bases not matched to a gene: 7. Germline-derived CDR1 and CDR2 are SGHNT and YYREEE (reference sequence). CDR3 residues: CASSSDRAQNSPLHF. CDR3 coding DNA: TGTGCCAGCAGCTCCGACAGGGCGCAGAATTCACCCCTCCACTTT.

The V and J genes are TRBV4-3 and TRBJ1-5; no firm D call. Germline CDR1 and CDR2: LGHNA and YSLEER. V was pared by 0 bases and J by 2 bases, with 11 bases between. The CDR3 has 16 residues. Here the CDR3 DNA reads TGCGCCAGCAGCCAAGATCTAGGAGGGCGCAATCAGCCCCAGCATTTT. Protein product: CASSQDLGGRNQPQHF.

This clone was counted only a few times. The V and J genes are TRBV5-1 and TRBJ1-6, with a tentative D call TRBD1 (5 bases). Trimming pared 3 bases from V and 9 bases from J, leaving 19 bases between. CDR3 size: 16 residues. CDR1 and CDR2 (germline): SGHRS, YFSETQ. This CDR3 reads CASSSGMGDMSSPLHF. In DNA, the CDR3 is TGCGCCAGCAGCTCAGGGATGGGGGATATGAGTTCACCCCTCCACTTT.

Only a few counts were recorded for this clone. The chain employs TRBV29-1 and TRBJ2-3, with D possibly being TRBD1 or TRBD2 (5 bases each). Trimming left V 6 bases short and J 5 bases short, with 18 bases between. CDR3 size: 14 residues. Germline values: CDR1 SQVTM, CDR2 ANQGSEA. The CDR3 nucleotides read TGCAGCGTCGCTGGGGGAGTGGGGGAAGATACGCAGTATTTT. As protein: CSVAGGVGEDTQYF.

This clone was observed a handful of times. V usage is TRBV7-9 and J usage is TRBJ2-1, with D tentatively TRBD1 or TRBD2 (5 bases each). V lost 3 bases and J 10 bases, leaving 19 bases between the germline ends. This CDR3 has 15 residues. Germline CDR1 reads SEHNR; CDR2 reads FQNEAQ (reference sequence). The CDR3 nucleotides read TGTGCCAGCAGCTTGTCCGGGGTTAGGGGTTTGGAGCAGTTCTTC. This translates into CASSLSGVRGLEQFF.

The chain recombines TRBV5-6 with TRBJ2-3; D uncertain. The CDR3 is 13 residues long. Trimming pared 3 bases from V and 3 bases from J, leaving 8 bases between. Germline V gives CDR1 SGHDT, CDR2 YYEEEE. In nucleotides, the CDR3 is TGTGCCAGCAGCTCGGTTAGAACAGATACGCAGTATTTT. Its protein product is CASSSVRTDTQYF. Looking up the rest from reference TRBV5-6 and TRBJ2-3 gives the full variable domain: DAGVTQSPTHLIKTRGQQVTLRCSPKSGHDTVSWYQQALGQGPQFIFQYYEEEERQRGNFPDRFSGHQFPNYSSELNVNALLLGDSALYLCASSSVRTDTQYFGPGTRLTVL.

The gene calls are TRBV4-2 and TRBJ1-1, with no clear D. V shed 4 bases and J shed 5 bases, with 17 bases lying between them. Germline V gene data show CDR1 as LGHNA and CDR2 as YNFKEQ. This CDR3 is 15 amino acids long. CDR3 region: CASSRVDGLGTEAFF. Here the CDR3 DNA reads TGTGCCAGCAGCCGAGTTGACGGTTTGGGGACTGAAGCTTTCTTT.

The V gene is TRBV25-1, the J gene TRBJ2-3; D not certain. The V gene's germline CDR1 is MGHDK and CDR2 SYGVNS. This CDR3 region has 12 residues. V shed 4 bases and J shed 3 bases, with 5 bases lying between them. CDR3 amino acids: CASSGLTDTQYF. CDR3 DNA sequence: TGTGCCAGCAGTGGGTTGACAGATACGCAGTATTTT.

Note on this clone: Germline and junction disagree at one end, which may indicate a read error. The rearrangement uses TRBV29-1 and TRBJ2-3; D call uncertain. Germline V gives CDR1 SQVTM, CDR2 ANQGSEA. CDR3 length: 13 residues. The CDR3 loop reads CGVLSSGTDTQYF. The CDR3 DNA is TGCGGCGTTTTATCTTCGGGCACAGATACGCAGTATTTT.

The chain couples TRBV30 to TRBJ1-2, with 9 positions matching TRBD1. J lost 1 base, V lost 3 bases, and 9 bases had no gene match. Germline V lookup: CDR1 GTSNPN, CDR2 SVGIG (reference sequence). CDR3 size: 16 residues. CDR3 residues: CAWRTFGTGFNYGYTF. CDR3 in DNA: TGTGCCTGGAGGACCTTCGGGACAGGGTTTAACTATGGCTACACCTTC.

The J gene is TRBJ1-2, the V gene TRBV11-2; TRBD1 might be the D (6 bases). V was trimmed by 5 bases and J by 4 bases, leaving 17 bases between them. The CDR3 totals 15 residues. Germline V gene lookup returns CDR1 SGHAT and CDR2 FQNNGV. The CDR3 DNA reads as TGTGCCAGCAGCCCTCAAGTGACAGGCACCTATGGCTACACCTTC. As protein: CASSPQVTGTYGYTF.

This clone was detected a few times. The chain is built from TRBV7-2 and TRBJ2-1; 7 bases fit TRBD2. V trimming: 1 base; J trimming: 2 bases; junction bases outside the gene matches: 2. Germline V lookup: CDR1 SGHTA, CDR2 FQGNSA. The length of the CDR3 is 15 residues. CDR3 sequence reads: CASSLGLAAYNEQFF. The CDR3 DNA sequence: TGTGCCAGCAGCTTAGGACTAGCAGCCTACAATGAGCAGTTCTTC.

This clone was seen a handful of times. The chain uses TRBV6-6 and TRBJ1-2; possible D gene TRBD1, 6 bases. The CDR3 extends over 15 amino acids. In germline, CDR1 is MNHNY, CDR2 SVGAGI (reference sequence). V was cut by 0 bases and J by 6 bases, with 14 bases left in between. CDR3 DNA sequence: TGTGCCAGCAGTTACTCAACAGGGCTCCGGGATGGCTACACCTTC. Its translation: CASSYSTGLRDGYTF.

There are a few counts of this clone. The CDR3: CASSLDHPRGYNSPLHF. The CDR3 DNA is TGCGCCAGCAGCTTGGACCACCCACGAGGCTATAATTCACCCCTCCACTTT. The chain combines TRBV5-1 with TRBJ1-6; D call uncertain. Per germline, CDR1 SGHRS and CDR2 YFSETQ. The CDR3 is 17 residues long. The V and J ends lost 0 bases and 3 bases respectively, with 13 bases between them.

This clone appeared a few times. V is TRBV7-9 and J is TRBJ1-2, with D possibly TRBD1 on 6 matching bases. The CDR3 covers 16 residues. CDR1 SEHNR and CDR2 FQNEAQ come from the germline V gene (reference sequence). Trimming cost V 1 base and J 8 bases, with 20 bases left between them. Written as DNA, the CDR3 is TGTGCCAGCAGCTTAGACCCCCACTACAGGGTACAAGGCTACACCTTC. Protein: CASSLDPHYRVQGYTF.

The chain combines TRBV7-2 with TRBJ2-3; D gene unclear. Trimming pared 4 bases from V and 5 bases from J, leaving 16 bases between. This CDR3 contains 15 residues. Germline CDR1 SGHTA, CDR2 FQGNSA. The CDR3 spells CASSSRSLVVDTQYF. The CDR3 coding sequence is TGTGCCAGCAGCTCCAGGTCCCTAGTGGTAGATACGCAGTATTTT. The complete variable domain, with remaining parts taken from reference TRBV7-2 and TRBJ2-3, reads GAGVSQSPSNKVTEKGKDVELRCDPISGHTALYWYRQSLGQGLEFLIYFQGNSAPDKSGLPSDRFSAERTGGSVSTLTIQRTQQEDSAVYLCASSSRSLVVDTQYFGPGTRLTVL.

There are a few counts of this clone. The chain couples TRBV4-2 to TRBJ2-7, with D unclear. V dropped 4 bases and J dropped 3 bases, with 13 bases sitting between them. The germline CDR1 and CDR2 sequences are LGHNA and YNFKEQ. There are 14 residues in the CDR3. Here the CDR3 DNA reads TGTGCCAGCAGCCGACTGGGCGTCGTCTACGAGCAGTACTTC. Protein product: CASSRLGVVYEQYF.

This chain links TRBV25-1 with TRBJ2-5; 12 nucleotides match TRBD2. The trim removed 3 bases at V and 5 bases at J, leaving 7 bases unmatched. CDR1 is MGHDK and CDR2 is SYGVNS in the germline V gene. This CDR3 contains 16 residues. The CDR3 DNA reads as TGTGCCAGCAGTGAGGCTAGCGGGAGGGCCAGGGAGACCCAGTACTTC. It yields the protein CASSEASGRARETQYF.

This clone was detected a few times. The chain is built from TRBV18 and TRBJ1-1, with D unclear. Trimming removed 2 bases from V and 4 bases from J, with 8 bases in between. The CDR3 spans 13 residues. Germline-derived CDR1 and CDR2 are KGHSH and LQKENI. As DNA, the CDR3 is TGTGCCAGCTCACCAGACCGGGTCACTGAAGCTTTCTTT. Protein sequence: CASSPDRVTEAFF.

The chain recombines TRBV7-2 with TRBJ1-2, with unresolved D. Germline loops: CDR1 SGHTA, CDR2 FQGNSA. V lost 5 bases, J lost 3 bases, and 19 bases lay in between. The length of the CDR3 is 16 residues. The CDR3 spells CASSRLAVRGDYGYTF. CDR3 in DNA: TGTGCCAGCAGCCGCCTGGCGGTTCGGGGAGACTATGGCTACACCTTC.

The CDR3 is CASGPQETQYF. The CDR3 DNA reads as TGTGCCAGCGGTCCCCAAGAGACCCAGTACTTC. The rearrangement links TRBV2 to TRBJ2-5, with unresolved D. This CDR3 has 11 amino acids. V lost 8 bases, J lost 1 base, and 5 bases lay in between. Germline loops: CDR1 SNHLY, CDR2 FYNNEI.

This clone was counted only a few times. This sample includes further DNA sequences coding for the same CDR3. The rearrangement joins TRBV18 to TRBJ2-3, with no clear D. The length of the CDR3 is 12 residues. Trimming pared 2 bases from V and 2 bases from J, leaving 2 bases between. From germline, CDR1 is KGHSH and CDR2 LQKENI. This chain's CDR3 is CASSPYTDTQYF. The DNA of the CDR3 is TGTGCCAGCTCACCATACACAGATACGCAGTATTTT. The variable domain in full, completed from reference TRBV18 and TRBJ2-3, reads NAGVMQNPRHLVRRRGQEARLRCSPMKGHSHVYWYRQLPEEGLKFMVYLQKENIIDESGMPKERFSAEFPKEGPSILRIQQVVRGDSAAYFCASSPYTDTQYFGPGTRLTVL.

This clone was picked up a small number of times. The chain joins TRBV29-1 to TRBJ2-1; 8 bases map to TRBD1. CDR1 SQVTM and CDR2 ANQGSEA come from the germline V gene. The length of the CDR3 is 15 residues. J gave up 0 bases and V 6 bases, and 7 bases lay outside the gene matches. The CDR3 bases are TGCAGCGTCACAACAGGGGGGAGCTCCTACAATGAGCAGTTCTTC. Its translation is CSVTTGGSSYNEQFF.